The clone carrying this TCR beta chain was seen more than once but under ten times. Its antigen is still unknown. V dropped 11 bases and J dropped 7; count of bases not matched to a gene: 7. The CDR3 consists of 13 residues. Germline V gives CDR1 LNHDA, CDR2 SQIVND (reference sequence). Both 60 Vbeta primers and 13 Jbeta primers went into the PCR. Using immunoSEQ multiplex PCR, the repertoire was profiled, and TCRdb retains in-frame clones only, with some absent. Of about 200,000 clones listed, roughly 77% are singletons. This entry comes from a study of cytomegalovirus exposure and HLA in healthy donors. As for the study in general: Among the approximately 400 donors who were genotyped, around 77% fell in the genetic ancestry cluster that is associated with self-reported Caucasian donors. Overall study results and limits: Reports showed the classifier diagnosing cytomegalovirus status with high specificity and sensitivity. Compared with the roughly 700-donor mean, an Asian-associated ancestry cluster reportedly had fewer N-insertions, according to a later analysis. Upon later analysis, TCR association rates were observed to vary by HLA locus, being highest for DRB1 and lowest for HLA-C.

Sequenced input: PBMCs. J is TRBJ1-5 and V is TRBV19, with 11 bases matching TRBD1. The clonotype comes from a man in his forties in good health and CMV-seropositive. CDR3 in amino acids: CASGTGGWQPQHF. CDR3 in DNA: TGTGCCTCAGGGACAGGGGGATGGCAGCCCCAGCATTTT.